This T cell receptor (beta chain) was retrieved from a study of Ad26.COV2.S vaccination and SARS-CoV-2 variants. Background on the study: Intramuscular Ad26.COV2.S at 5x10^10 or 1x10^11 viral particles.

TCRdb's table, derived via immunoSEQ multiplex PCR, lists solely in-frame clones and lacks some. There are about 330,000 clones in the sample; roughly 88% occur only once, and over 5% lies in the top ten. Study-wide results and limits: There was a possibility that the TCR breadth and depth analyses underestimated total T cell responses.

Treatment: approximately 18 received Ad26.COV2.S at low or high dose, single or two shots; roughly five received placebo; per-sample allocation not given. Sample collection was performed on day 63 after the first vaccine or placebo injection. Donor was an adult aged 18-55 years in Boston. This vaccine is an Ad26 vector that expresses the Wuhan-strain SARS-CoV-2 spike. In the case of this clone: Its antigen is not identified.

The starting material was peripheral blood, obtained in a trial of Ad26.COV2.S vaccine versus placebo. The receptor's source is a person between 18 and 60 years old who received the Ad26.COV2.S COVID-19 vaccine or a placebo.

CDR3 nucleotides: TGTGCCAGCAGCTCCTCGCTTTGGACGAGCGCGGCAGTTGATACGCAGTATTTT. Its protein product is CASSSSLWTSAAVDTQYF. The rearrangement links TRBV7-2 to TRBJ2-3, with D hard to call. The V and J ends lost 4 bases and 6 bases respectively, with 26 bases between them. The CDR3 is 18 residues long. Germline V gene data show CDR1 as SGHTA and CDR2 as FQGNSA.